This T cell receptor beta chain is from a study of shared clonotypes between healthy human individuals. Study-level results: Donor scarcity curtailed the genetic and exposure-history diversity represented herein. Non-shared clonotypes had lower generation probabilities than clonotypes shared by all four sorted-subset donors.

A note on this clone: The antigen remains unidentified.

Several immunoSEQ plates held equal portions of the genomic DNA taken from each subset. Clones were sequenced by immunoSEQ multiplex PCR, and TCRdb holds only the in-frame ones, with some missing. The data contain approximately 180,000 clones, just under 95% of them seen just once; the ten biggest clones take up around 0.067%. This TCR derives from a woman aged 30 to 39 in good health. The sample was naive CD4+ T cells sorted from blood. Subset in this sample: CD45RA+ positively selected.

CDR3 coding DNA: TGTGCCAGCAGTGAAGTTGGCCAAGGGGCGGGAAACATTCAGTACTTC. Protein product: CASSEVGQGAGNIQYF. V usage is TRBV6-1 and J usage is TRBJ2-4, with D perhaps assigned TRBD1 or TRBD2 (5 bases each). V was clipped by 1 base and J by 6 bases, with 16 bases between them. This CDR3 contains 16 residues. Germline V gene lookup returns CDR1 MNHNS and CDR2 SASEGT.